This T cell receptor (beta chain) was sequenced for a study of blood T cell repertoires in COVID-19. Study background: Samples taken during acute and convalescent COVID-19 were collected in the United States, Italy and Spain. Sample material is recorded as cDNA or gDNA derived from T cells, B-cell-depleted T cells, or PBMCs.

Authors' methods: Estimated nucleated cell counts came from reference gene primer amplification. Using immunoSEQ multiplex PCR, the repertoire was profiled, and TCRdb retains in-frame clones only, with some absent. D and trimming come from the DNA, and the V and J calls and clone size come from that table. The profile shows 200,000 to 250,000 clones, about 90% of them singletons. Losses at the gene ends were 3 bases for V and 2 bases for J; bases not matched to a gene: 4. CDR3 length: 14 residues. Germline lookup yields CDR1 LGHNT and CDR2 FRNRAP. Patients from Seattle were sampled longitudinally, starting during active infection.

Sequencing input: peripheral blood. The clonotype originates from a man under 40 with COVID-19, enrolled during active disease. This sequence joins TRBV12-5 and TRBJ2-7; 7 bases agree with TRBD2. CDR3 sequence (DNA): TGTGCTAGTGGTTTAGCGGGGCTTACCTACGAGCAGTACTTC. This sequence encodes CASGLAGLTYEQYF.